A selection of T cell receptor beta chains follows, all from one sample in a study of CD39 and CD103 CD8 tumor-infiltrating T cells. TCRdb's copy holds only in-frame clones and misses some; the assay was immunoSEQ multiplex PCR. Among about 3,600 clones, 63% were seen once, and the ten largest hold about 25%. The sequencing sample was made of CD39- CD103- CD8+ T cells sorted from the tumor. The receptors shown here come from a human donor with head and neck squamous cell carcinoma. The CDR3 runs from the conserved cysteine through the conserved F or W. D genes are given only for firm matches. Only some rows state a clone size, as once, few, many or a class for expanded clones.

V,length,size,D,J,CDR3,DNA
TRBV5-6,16,-,-,TRBJ1-6,CASSLKTAWGNSPLHF,TGTGCCAGCAGCTTAAAGACAGCGTGGGGAAATTCACCCCTCCACTTT
TRBV7-8,16,-,-,TRBJ2-5,CASSTPRATVQETQYF,TGTGCCAGCAGCACCCCGCGGGCGACAGTGCAAGAGACCCAGTACTTC
TRBV11-1,12,-,-,TRBJ2-3,CASSSRLDTQYF,TGTGCCAGCAGCTCCAGACTGGATACGCAGTATTTT
TRBV13,20,once,TRBD1,TRBJ2-3,CASSPKLGQGEFGGTDTQYF,TGTGCCAGCAGCCCGAAGTTGGGACAGGGTGAATTTGGGGGAACGGATACGCAGTATTTT
TRBV7-9,15,-,TRBD1,TRBJ2-7,CASSLRPDRAYEQYF,TGTGCCAGCAGCTTACGGCCAGACAGGGCCTACGAGCAGTACTTC
TRBV27,13,-,-,TRBJ2-7,CASSKTDSYEQYF,TGTGCCAGCAGTAAAACCGACTCCTACGAGCAGTACTTC
TRBV7-6,15,once,-,TRBJ2-3,CASSFSPGATDTQYF,TGTGCCAGCAGCTTCTCTCCGGGGGCCACAGATACGCAGTATTTT
TRBV6-5,14,-,TRBD1,TRBJ1-1,CASRADRGQIEAFF,TGTGCCAGCAGGGCAGACAGGGGGCAGATTGAAGCTTTCTTT
TRBV7-2,15,-,TRBD2,TRBJ2-7,CASSSVAGGVYEQYF,TGTGCCAGCAGCTCGGTAGCGGGGGGTGTCTACGAGCAGTACTTC
TRBV5-1,16,few,-,TRBJ1-5,CASSAGLSGGHQPQHF,TGCGCCAGCAGCGCCGGGCTTTCGGGAGGGCATCAGCCCCAGCATTTT
TRBV5-5,12,-,-,TRBJ2-7,CASSLDFSEQYF,TGTGCCAGCAGCTTGGACTTTTCGGAGCAGTACTTC